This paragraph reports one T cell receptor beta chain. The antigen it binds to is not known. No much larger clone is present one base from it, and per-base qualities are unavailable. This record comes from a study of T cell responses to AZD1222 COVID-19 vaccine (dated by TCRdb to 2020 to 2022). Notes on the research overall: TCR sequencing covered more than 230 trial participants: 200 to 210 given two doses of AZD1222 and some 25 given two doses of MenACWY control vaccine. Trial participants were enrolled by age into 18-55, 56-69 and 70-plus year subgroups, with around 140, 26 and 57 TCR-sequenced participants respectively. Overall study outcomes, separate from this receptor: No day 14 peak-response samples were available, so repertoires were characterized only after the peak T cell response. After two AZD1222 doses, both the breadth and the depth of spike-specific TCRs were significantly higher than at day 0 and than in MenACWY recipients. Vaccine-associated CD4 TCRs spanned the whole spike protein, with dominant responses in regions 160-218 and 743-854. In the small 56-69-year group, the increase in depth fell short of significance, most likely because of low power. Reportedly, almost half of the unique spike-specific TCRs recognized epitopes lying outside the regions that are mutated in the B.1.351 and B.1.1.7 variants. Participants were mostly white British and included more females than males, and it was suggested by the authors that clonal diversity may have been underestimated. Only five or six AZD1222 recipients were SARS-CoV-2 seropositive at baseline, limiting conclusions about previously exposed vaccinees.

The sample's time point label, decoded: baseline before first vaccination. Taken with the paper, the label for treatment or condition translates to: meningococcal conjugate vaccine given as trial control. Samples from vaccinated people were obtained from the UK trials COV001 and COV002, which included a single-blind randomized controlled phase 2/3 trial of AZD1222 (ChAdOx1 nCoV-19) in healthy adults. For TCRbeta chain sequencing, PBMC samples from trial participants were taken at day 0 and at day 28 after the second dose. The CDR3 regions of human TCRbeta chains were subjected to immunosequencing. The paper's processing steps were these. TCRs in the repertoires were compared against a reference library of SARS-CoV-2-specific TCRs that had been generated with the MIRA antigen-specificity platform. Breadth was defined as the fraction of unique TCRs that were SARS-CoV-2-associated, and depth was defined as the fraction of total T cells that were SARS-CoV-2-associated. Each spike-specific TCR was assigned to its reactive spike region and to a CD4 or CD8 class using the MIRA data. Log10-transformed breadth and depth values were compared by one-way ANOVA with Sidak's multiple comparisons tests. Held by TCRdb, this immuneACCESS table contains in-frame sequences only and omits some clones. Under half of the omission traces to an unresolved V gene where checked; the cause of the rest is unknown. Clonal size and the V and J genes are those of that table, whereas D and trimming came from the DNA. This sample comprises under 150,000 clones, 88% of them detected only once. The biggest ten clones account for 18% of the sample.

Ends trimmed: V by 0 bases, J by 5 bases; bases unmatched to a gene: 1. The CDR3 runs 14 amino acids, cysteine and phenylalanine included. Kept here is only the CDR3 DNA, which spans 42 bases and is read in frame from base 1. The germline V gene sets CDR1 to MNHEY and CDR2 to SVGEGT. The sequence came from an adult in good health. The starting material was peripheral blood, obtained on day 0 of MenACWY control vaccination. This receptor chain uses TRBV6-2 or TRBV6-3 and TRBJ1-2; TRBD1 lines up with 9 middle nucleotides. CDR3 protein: CASSYSDRGYGYTF. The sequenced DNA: TGTGCCAGCAGTTACTCTGACAGGGGGTATGGCTACACCTTC.